Listed here are 26 T cell receptor beta chains from one sample, sequenced in a study of T-cell memory formation after mild COVID-19. TCRdb used MiXCR to reprocess the 5' RACE reads, holding one entry per CDR3 protein. The table lists tens of thousands of distinct CDR3 sequences, 9.3% of them singletons, with 12% in the top ten. The sequenced sample consisted of PBMCs or a T cell subset sorted from them (not recorded which). These receptors all come from an adult woman who had mild COVID-19 (a few samples of this study predate the infection). Cell type and time point are not known.

V gene TRBV6-1 combines with J gene TRBJ1-5; no clear D gene. V was trimmed by 3 bases and J by 3 bases, leaving 9 bases between them. Germline loops: CDR1 MNHNS, CDR2 SASEGT. The CDR3 loop spans 14 amino acids. The chain's CDR3 is CASSESTVNQPQHF. Here the CDR3 DNA reads TGTGCCAGCAGTGAGAGTACAGTCAATCAGCCCCAGCATTTT.

This clonotype has only a few counts. The chain recombines TRBV13 with TRBJ2-1; 11 positions agree with TRBD2. There are 15 residues in the CDR3. Per germline, CDR1 PRHDT and CDR2 FYEKMQ (reference sequence). The trim removed 4 bases at V and 4 bases at J, leaving 3 bases unmatched. The CDR3 nucleotides read TGTGCCAGCAGCTCGCGGACTAGCGGGTACAATGAGCAGTTCTTC. It yields the protein CASSSRTSGYNEQFF. The whole variable domain, remainder taken from reference TRBV13 and TRBJ2-1, is AAGVIQSPRHLIKEKRETATLKCYPIPRHDTVYWYQQGPGQDPQFLISFYEKMQSDKGSIPDRFSAQQFSDYHSELNMSSLELGDSALYFCASSSRTSGYNEQFFGPGTRLTVL.

This clonotype was seen more than once but under ten times. The CDR3 protein is CASSPGTYNEQFF. CDR3 bases: TGTGCCAGCTCCCCAGGGACCTACAATGAGCAGTTCTTC. The chain has TRBV3-1 and TRBJ2-1; possibly TRBD1 for D (5 bases). Germline V CDR1 and CDR2: LGHDT, YNNKEL (reference sequence). The CDR3 is 13 residues long. The V and J ends lost 8 bases and 2 bases respectively, with 10 bases between them.

The CDR3 spells CAWGPQGSHGYTF. The DNA for the CDR3 is TGTGCCTGGGGACCACAGGGGAGCCATGGCTACACCTTC. This chain connects TRBV30 to TRBJ1-2; TRBD1 matches 7 bases. Looked up from germline, CDR1 is GTSNPN and CDR2 is SVGIG (reference sequence). The CDR3 is 13 residues long. With V trimmed by 5 bases and J by 6 bases, 9 bases remained unmatched.

The chain carries TRBV5-1 and TRBJ2-1, with 8 bases fitting TRBD2. This CDR3 spans 15 amino acids. CDR1 and CDR2 from the germline V gene are SGHRS and YFSETQ. J lost 8 bases, V lost 0 bases, and 7 bases had no gene match. The CDR3 bases are TGCGCCAGCAGCTTGGCCTCGGGGGGGCCGTATGAGCAGTTCTTC. It codes for CASSLASGGPYEQFF. The full variable domain, with the rest looked up from reference TRBV5-1 and TRBJ2-1, is KAGVTQTPRYLIKTRGQQVTLSCSPISGHRSVSWYQQTPGQGLQFLFEYFSETQRNKGNFPGRFSGRQFSNSRSEMNVSTLELGDSALYLCASSLASGGPYEQFFGPGTRLTVL.

This clonotype was counted ten times or more. The rearrangement uses TRBV2 and TRBJ2-3; 9 bases are a match to TRBD2. CDR1 is SNHLY and CDR2 is FYNNEI in the germline V gene. The V gene end was trimmed by 0 bases and the J gene end by 1 base; junction bases not matched to a gene: 8. The length of the CDR3 is 18 residues. CDR3 nucleotides: TGTGCCAGCAGTGAAGCGCGTAAGAAGCGGGGGGGCACAGATACGCAGTATTTT. This codes for CASSEARKKRGGTDTQYF.

At least ten counts were recorded for this clonotype. The J gene is TRBJ2-1, the V gene TRBV24-1; 8 bases are a match to TRBD2. In germline, CDR1 is KGHDR, CDR2 SFDVKD. The CDR3 spans 17 residues. V lost 4 bases to trimming and J lost 2 bases; unmatched junction nucleotides: 9. The DNA for the CDR3 is TGTGCCACCAGTGACTCCTTCGGGAGGGAAACCTACAATGAGCAGTTCTTC. It specifies CATSDSFGRETYNEQFF.

There are many counts of this clonotype. The chain combines TRBV6-2 or TRBV6-3 with TRBJ1-5; possibly TRBD1 for D (6 bases). In germline, CDR1 is MNHEY, CDR2 SVGEGT. With 6 bases removed from V and 5 bases from J, the gap between germline ends came to 11 bases. This CDR3 comprises 13 residues. CDR3 DNA sequence: TGTGCCAGCAGCAGGGGCAATTATCAGCCCCAGCATTTT. This encodes CASSRGNYQPQHF.

CDR3 nucleotides: TGTGCCAGCAGCTCCAGACAGGGGAGATTCACCGGGGAGCTGTTTTTT. It yields the protein CASSSRQGRFTGELFF. This rearrangement joins TRBV5-4 to TRBJ2-2, with 8 bases identical to TRBD1. The germline gives CDR1 SGHNT, CDR2 YYREEE (reference sequence). This CDR3 is built from 16 residues. Trimming removed 3 bases from V and 4 bases from J; junction bases left unmatched: 8.

The V gene is TRBV5-6, the J gene TRBJ2-7; D may be TRBD1 (6 bases). This CDR3 spans 13 amino acids. The germline V and J ends were trimmed by 0 bases and 7 bases, with 11 bases remaining between them. Germline lookup yields CDR1 SGHDT and CDR2 YYEEEE. The CDR3 spells CASSLERGWEQYF. The CDR3 DNA reads TGTGCCAGCAGCTTGGAGAGGGGGTGGGAGCAGTACTTC.

This clonotype was recorded a few times. This rearrangement joins TRBV20-1 to TRBJ1-3; D possibly corresponds to TRBD1 (5 bases). Trimming left V 1 base short and J 1 base short, with 8 bases between. This CDR3 region has 14 residues. The germline V gene encodes CDR1 DFQATT and CDR2 SNEGSKA (reference sequence). The CDR3 sequence is CSARGQGSGNTIYF. CDR3 nucleotides: TGCAGTGCTAGAGGGCAGGGATCTGGAAACACCATATATTTT.

This clonotype has at least ten counts. CDR3 protein: CASSLAGAHYEQYF. CDR3 sequence (DNA): TGTGCCAGCAGTTTAGCCGGGGCCCACTACGAGCAGTACTTC. The chain employs TRBV12-3 or TRBV12-4 and TRBJ2-7; TRBD1 or TRBD2 may be the D gene (5 bases each). This CDR3 contains 14 residues. V was cut by 0 bases and J by 3 bases, with 9 bases left in between.

This clonotype has just a few counts. The chain links TRBV5-4 to TRBJ2-7, with 8 bases matching TRBD1. The germline CDR1 and CDR2 sequences are SGHNT and YYREEE (reference sequence). The CDR3 contains 15 residues. The ends lost 5 bases at V and 5 bases at J; junction bases unmatched: 12. As DNA, the CDR3 is TGTGCCAGCAGAGCCGACCCAGGGACAGGAGACGAGCAGTACTTC. Protein sequence: CASRADPGTGDEQYF.

This clonotype was observed at least ten times. This chain uses TRBV12-3 or TRBV12-4 with TRBJ2-3; the D gene is possibly TRBD2 (5 bases). The CDR3 runs to 15 residues. V was pared by 5 bases and J by 2 bases, with 14 bases between. CDR3 nucleotides: TGTGCCAGCAGTCCGAGGGAGCGGTTCACAGATACGCAGTATTTT. Protein: CASSPRERFTDTQYF.

This rearrangement joins TRBV11-3 to TRBJ2-1; 7 bases match TRBD1. The germline V gene encodes CDR1 SGHNT and CDR2 YENEEA. This CDR3 has 15 residues. J lost 0 bases, V lost 8 bases, and 7 bases had no gene match. DNA for the CDR3: TGTGCCAGCTCCTTCGACAGGGACTCCTACAATGAGCAGTTCTTC. Its protein product is CASSFDRDSYNEQFF.

A few counts support this clonotype. V usage is TRBV6-5 and J usage is TRBJ2-7; TRBD1 matches at 10 bases. Germline CDR1 MNHEY, CDR2 SVGAGI. The V gene end was trimmed by 10 bases and the J gene end by 6 bases; junction bases not matched to a gene: 6. The CDR3 spans 12 residues. The CDR3 coding sequence is TGTGCCACCCGGGACAGGGGTCGCGAGCAGTACTTC. As protein: CATRDRGREQYF.

The chain joins TRBV2 to TRBJ1-1; tentatively, D is TRBD1 (5 bases). V lost 6 bases to trimming and J lost 5 bases, with 13 bases between them. CDR3 size: 13 residues. The V gene's germline CDR1 is SNHLY and CDR2 FYNNEI. The CDR3 here is CASRTTGRTEAFF. For the CDR3, the DNA is TGTGCCAGCAGAACTACAGGAAGGACTGAAGCTTTCTTT.

This clonotype has a handful of counts. The chain is built from TRBV28 and TRBJ1-3, with D possibly being TRBD1 (5 bases). V lost 10 bases, J lost 6 bases, and 13 bases lay in between. Germline-derived CDR1 and CDR2 are MDHEN and SYDVKM. This CDR3 contains 12 residues. The CDR3: CATRRGENTIYF. The CDR3 nucleotides read TGTGCCACACGGCGAGGGGAAAACACCATATATTTT.

The genes are TRBV19 and TRBJ2-1; TRBD2 agrees at 10 bases. Trimming cost V 7 bases and J 5 bases; bases outside gene matches: 11. Germline V lookup: CDR1 LNHDA, CDR2 SQIVND (reference sequence). This CDR3 is 16 amino acids long. CDR3 coding DNA: TGTGCCAGTAATAGGGTCTCTAGCGGGAGAAACAATGAGCAGTTCTTC. Protein sequence: CASNRVSSGRNNEQFF.

This chain connects TRBV10-3 to TRBJ2-3; D is perhaps TRBD2 (6 bases). The CDR3 is made up of 15 amino acids. Germline loops: CDR1 ENHRY, CDR2 SYGVKD. The ends were cut back, 0 bases at V and 4 bases at J, with 11 bases in the middle. The CDR3 spells CAISESTSHADTQYF. Written as DNA, the CDR3 is TGTGCCATCAGTGAGTCTACTAGCCATGCAGATACGCAGTATTTT.

This chain's CDR3 is CASSRRVGSSYNEQFF. As DNA, the CDR3 is TGCGCCAGCAGCCGTCGGGTGGGAAGCTCCTACAATGAGCAGTTCTTC. J is TRBJ2-1 and V is TRBV5-1; D gene unclear. Trimming pared 4 bases from V and 0 bases from J, leaving 14 bases between. This CDR3 comprises 16 residues. Germline CDR1 and CDR2: SGHRS and YFSETQ.

The rearrangement joins TRBV28 to TRBJ1-5; possible D gene TRBD1, 6 bases. Germline assignment: CDR1 MDHEN and CDR2 SYDVKM. There are 13 residues in the CDR3. Trimming shortened V by 10 bases and J by 2 bases, and 12 bases separated the two germline ends. The CDR3 region is CATQNRGNQPQHF. DNA for the CDR3: TGTGCCACTCAAAACAGGGGCAATCAGCCCCAGCATTTT.

The table lists this clonotype with many counts. The rearrangement links TRBV7-9 to TRBJ2-3; weak D call: TRBD2 (5 bases). Trimming removed 3 bases from V and 6 bases from J, with 7 bases in between. This CDR3 has 12 amino acids. Germline-derived CDR1 and CDR2 are SEHNR and FQNEAQ (reference sequence). CDR3 bases: TGTGCCAGCAGCTTTGAGGGTGATACGCAGTATTTT. Its translation is CASSFEGDTQYF.

The V call is TRBV11-2, the J call TRBJ2-1; perhaps TRBD1 as D (6 bases). V lost 5 bases to trimming and J lost 1 base, with 15 bases between them. Germline CDR1 reads SGHAT; CDR2 reads FQNNGV. The CDR3 is 16 amino acids. The CDR3 sequence is CASSARGGFSYNEQFF. CDR3 in DNA: TGTGCCAGCAGCGCCAGGGGCGGGTTTTCCTACAATGAGCAGTTCTTC.

This clonotype was counted only a few times. The chain couples TRBV11-2 to TRBJ1-5; D ambiguous. From germline, CDR1 is SGHAT and CDR2 FQNNGV. The CDR3 runs 12 residues. Trimming left V 6 bases short and J 6 bases short, with 9 bases between. CDR3 amino acids: CASRLISQPQHF. The DNA for the CDR3 is TGTGCCAGCAGGCTGATATCTCAGCCCCAGCATTTT.

This clonotype was seen a handful of times. The chain uses TRBV5-1 and TRBJ2-3, with 7 nucleotides matching TRBD2. V was clipped by 0 bases and J by 3 bases; unmatched bases: 4. Germline-derived CDR1 and CDR2 are SGHRS and YFSETQ. This CDR3 spans 15 amino acids. The CDR3 protein is CASSLVASGTDTQYF. The DNA of the CDR3 is TGCGCCAGCAGCTTGGTTGCTAGCGGAACAGATACGCAGTATTTT. The variable domain in full, with the rest retrieved from reference TRBV5-1 and TRBJ2-3, is KAGVTQTPRYLIKTRGQQVTLSCSPISGHRSVSWYQQTPGQGLQFLFEYFSETQRNKGNFPGRFSGRQFSNSRSEMNVSTLELGDSALYLCASSLVASGTDTQYFGPGTRLTVL.